This T cell receptor (beta chain) originates from a study of cytomegalovirus exposure and HLA in healthy donors. The CDR3 has 14 amino acids. Germline loops: CDR1 SGHDT, CDR2 YYEEEE. A word on this clone: Its cognate antigen is unknown.

The PCR employed 60 Vbeta primers together with 13 Jbeta primers. Repertoires were generated with immunoSEQ multiplex PCR, while TCRdb's copy carries only in-frame clones and drops some. The table shows some 76,000 clones, with about 75% occurring only once. Study conclusions and caveats: Most subjects had HLA-A and HLA-B alleles reportedly predicted accurately by TCR beta sequences.

Specimen: PBMCs. The V gene is TRBV5-6, the J gene TRBJ1-4, with TRBD1 matching over 12 bases. The end of the DNA is better explained by TRBJ2-2, so the J call may be wrong. The TCR was taken from a man in his 60s in good health and CMV-seropositive. DNA for the CDR3: TGTGCCAGCAGCTTCGGGACAGGGGGCTTGGAGCTGTTTTTT. Amino acids: CASSFGTGGLELFF.